This T cell receptor beta chain was identified in a study of CD8 T cells in Susac syndrome. Patients with stable or active relapsing-remitting disease, all of them treatment-naive, made up the multiple sclerosis controls. The CD8+ and CD4+ T cells were negatively isolated, with the TEMRA cells enriched by FACS. CDR1 is SGHRS, CDR2 YFSETQ, per germline. Deletions cut 4 bases from V and 0 bases from J, with 14 bases between. The CDR3 loop spans 15 amino acids. A quantity of about 0.45 to 1 ug RNA underwent reverse transcription using random hexamers. An immunoSEQ multiplex PCR generated amplified TCR beta CDR3 products spanning 54 Vbeta and 13 Jbeta. One entry per CDR3 protein results from TCRdb running MiXCR on the immunoSEQ multiplex PCR reads. The data contain 150,000 to 200,000 distinct CDR3 sequences, under 95% of them seen just once; the ten biggest clones take up around 0.097%.

The gene calls are TRBV5-1 and TRBJ2-7; D might be TRBD1 (7 bases). The origin of this receptor is a human donor with multiple sclerosis. The source material was CD4+ T cells from PBMCs. This chain's CDR3 is CASSPQGGASYEQYF. CDR3 nucleotides: TGCGCCAGCAGCCCCCAGGGGGGCGCCTCCTACGAGCAGTACTTC. Full variable domain (remainder filled in from reference TRBV5-1 and TRBJ2-7): KAGVTQTPRYLIKTRGQQVTLSCSPISGHRSVSWYQQTPGQGLQFLFEYFSETQRNKGNFPGRFSGRQFSNSRSEMNVSTLELGDSALYLCASSPQGGASYEQYFGPGTRLTVT.